This TCR beta chain was identified in a study of response to subunit inactivated influenza vaccine. Regarding the study as a whole: T cells newly recruited by each seasonal influenza vaccination are few, the authors suggested.

For this clonotype: Its cognate antigen is unknown.

Germline V CDR1 and CDR2: SNHLY, FYNNEI. The V segment lost 5 bases and the J segment 6 bases; nucleotides outside the gene matches: 9. This CDR3 has 15 residues. TCRdb processed the RT-PCR reads anew with MiXCR; each CDR3 protein has one entry. This table holds about 800,000 distinct CDR3 sequences, approximately 22% found once. The receptor was derived from a man between 50 and 59 years old who received an inactivated influenza vaccine. The chain combines TRBV2 with TRBJ2-7; the match to TRBD2 covers 11 bases. The sequencing used PBMCs from blood, collected roughly 5 days after vaccination. Here the CDR3 reads CASSQRSSGRTEQYF. In DNA form, the CDR3 reads TGTGCCAGCAGTCAAAGATCTAGCGGGAGGACCGAGCAGTACTTC.